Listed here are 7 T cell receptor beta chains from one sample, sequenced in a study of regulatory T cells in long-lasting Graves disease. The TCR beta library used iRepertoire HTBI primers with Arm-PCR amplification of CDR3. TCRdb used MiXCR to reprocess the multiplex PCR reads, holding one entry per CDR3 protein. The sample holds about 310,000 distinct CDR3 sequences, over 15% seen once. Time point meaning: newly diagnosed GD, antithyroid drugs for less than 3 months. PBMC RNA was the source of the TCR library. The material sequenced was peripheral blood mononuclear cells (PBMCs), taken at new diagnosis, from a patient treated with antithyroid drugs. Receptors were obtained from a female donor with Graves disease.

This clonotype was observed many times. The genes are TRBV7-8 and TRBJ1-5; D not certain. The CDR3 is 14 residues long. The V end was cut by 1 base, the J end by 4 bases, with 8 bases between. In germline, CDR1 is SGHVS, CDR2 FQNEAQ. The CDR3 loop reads CASSLGQANQPQHF. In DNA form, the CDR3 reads TGTGCCAGCAGCTTAGGGCAGGCGAATCAGCCCCAGCATTTT.

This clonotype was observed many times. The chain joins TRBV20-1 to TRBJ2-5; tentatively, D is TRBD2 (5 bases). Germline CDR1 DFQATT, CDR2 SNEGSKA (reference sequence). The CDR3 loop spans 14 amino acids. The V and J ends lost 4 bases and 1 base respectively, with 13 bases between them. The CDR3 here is CSATHLAAQETQYF. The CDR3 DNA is TGCAGTGCTACCCATCTAGCAGCCCAAGAGACCCAGTACTTC.

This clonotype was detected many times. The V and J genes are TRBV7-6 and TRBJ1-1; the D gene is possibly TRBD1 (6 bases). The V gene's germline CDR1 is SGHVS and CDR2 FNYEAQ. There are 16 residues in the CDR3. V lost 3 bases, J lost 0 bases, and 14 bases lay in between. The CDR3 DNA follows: TGTGCCAGCAGCTTGAGAAGGACAGACTTGAACACTGAAGCTTTCTTT. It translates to CASSLRRTDLNTEAFF.

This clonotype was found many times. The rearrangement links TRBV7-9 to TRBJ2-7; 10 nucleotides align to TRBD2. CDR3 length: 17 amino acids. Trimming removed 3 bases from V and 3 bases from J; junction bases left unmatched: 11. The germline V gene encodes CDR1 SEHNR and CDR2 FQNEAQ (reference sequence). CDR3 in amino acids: CASSFRGGSGRLYEQYF. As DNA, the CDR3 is TGTGCCAGCAGCTTTCGGGGCGGTAGCGGGAGGCTCTACGAGCAGTACTTC.

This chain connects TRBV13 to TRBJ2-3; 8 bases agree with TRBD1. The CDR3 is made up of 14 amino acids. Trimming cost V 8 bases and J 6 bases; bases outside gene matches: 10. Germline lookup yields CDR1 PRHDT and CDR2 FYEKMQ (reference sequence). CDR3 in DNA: TGTGCCAGCCTCCGGGACAGGTGGTGCGATACGCAGTATTTT. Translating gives CASLRDRWCDTQYF.

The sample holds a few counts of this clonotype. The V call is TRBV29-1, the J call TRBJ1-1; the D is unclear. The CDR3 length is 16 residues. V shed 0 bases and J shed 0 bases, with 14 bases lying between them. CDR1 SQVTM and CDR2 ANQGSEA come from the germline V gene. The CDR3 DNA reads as TGCAGCGTTGAAGAATGGGCAGACCTCATGAACACTGAAGCTTTCTTT. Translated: CSVEEWADLMNTEAFF.

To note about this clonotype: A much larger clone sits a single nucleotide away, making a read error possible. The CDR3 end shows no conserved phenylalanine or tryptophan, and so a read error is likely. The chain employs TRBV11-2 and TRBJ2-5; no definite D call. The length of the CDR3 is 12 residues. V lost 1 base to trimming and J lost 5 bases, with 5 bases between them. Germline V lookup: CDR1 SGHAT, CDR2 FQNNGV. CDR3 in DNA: TGTGCCAGCAGCTTAGTAAGGGAGACCCAGTACCTC. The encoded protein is CASSLVRETQYL.